These 10 T cell receptor beta chains came from one sample sequenced in a study of T cells in Graves' hyperthyroidism and ophthalmopathy. Using RNA transcripts as the source, TCR beta CDR3 regions were amplified. An initial round of RT-PCR targeting the TCR CDR3 relied on the HTBI primer set. Each CDR3 protein is one row after TCRdb ran MiXCR on the multiplex PCR reads. This table has 700,000 or so distinct CDR3 sequences, 15% to 20% appearing once. Sequenced: blood. Every receptor here comes from a man in his late teens or twenties with Graves' hyperthyroidism.

This clonotype was picked up many times. V usage is TRBV2 and J usage is TRBJ2-1; TRBD2 agrees at 7 bases. Germline loops: CDR1 SNHLY, CDR2 FYNNEI. The CDR3 consists of 15 residues. V dropped 4 bases and J dropped 3; count of bases not matched to a gene: 6. The CDR3 spells CASSAERGYYNEQFF. The CDR3 region has the DNA TGTGCCAGCAGTGCTGAGCGGGGCTACTACAATGAGCAGTTCTTC.

V gene TRBV5-1 combines with J gene TRBJ2-5; D remains ambiguous. V shed 0 bases and J shed 4 bases, with 16 bases lying between them. Germline V gene data show CDR1 as SGHRS and CDR2 as YFSETQ. The CDR3 runs 16 residues. The CDR3 is CASSLVVGLSGETQYF. In DNA, the CDR3 is TGCGCCAGCAGCTTGGTGGTCGGCCTATCGGGAGAGACCCAGTACTTC.

J is TRBJ2-7 and V is TRBV7-6, with 10 bases identical to TRBD2. Germline CDR1 is SGHVS and CDR2 is FNYEAQ. The CDR3 has 16 residues. V shed 2 bases, J shed 1 base, and the junction held 5 bases outside the gene matches. This CDR3 is CASSLSNSGRSYEQYF. The CDR3 DNA is TGTGCCAGCAGCTTAAGTAATAGCGGGAGGTCCTACGAGCAGTACTTC.

This clonotype was counted between two and nine times. A clone one base away is much larger, so this may be a read error. V gene TRBV7-3 combines with J gene TRBJ2-3; TRBD1 matches at 7 bases. Germline lookup yields CDR1 SGHTA and CDR2 FQGTGA. The CDR3 runs 13 residues. CDR3 sequence: CDSRSRDSHTQYF. CDR3 in DNA: TGTGACAGCAGATCCCGGGACAGCCATACGCAGTATTTT.

This clonotype appeared many times. The J gene is TRBJ2-1, the V gene TRBV7-9; TRBD1 agrees at 8 bases. This CDR3 has 17 amino acids. CDR1 and CDR2 (germline): SEHNR, FQNEAQ (reference sequence). Losses at the gene ends were 5 bases for V and 5 bases for J; bases not matched to a gene: 14. The CDR3 DNA reads as TGTGCCAGCAGCGTCCGACAGGGGTCGCATTCAGACAATGAGCAGTTCTTC. Residues: CASSVRQGSHSDNEQFF.

The CDR3 spells CASDRERWSGELFF. CDR3 DNA sequence: TGTGCCAGCGACCGGGAAAGATGGTCCGGGGAGCTGTTTTTT. This chain joins TRBV6-1 and TRBJ2-2; possible D gene TRBD2, 5 bases. The germline gives CDR1 MNHNS, CDR2 SASEGT. Trimming pared 8 bases from V and 6 bases from J, leaving 16 bases between. The CDR3 contains 14 residues.

As regards this clonotype: Being one base from a much bigger clone, this may be a read error. The chain joins TRBV12-3 or TRBV12-4 to TRBJ1-3, with D unresolved. This CDR3 contains 15 residues. V was trimmed by 4 bases and J by 3 bases, leaving 13 bases between them. CDR3: CASSSHSSFGNTIYF. DNA for the CDR3: TGTGCCAGCAGTTCCCACAGCTCCTTTGGAAACACCATATATTTT.

At least ten counts were recorded for this clonotype. The genes are TRBV2 and TRBJ1-5, with unresolved D. Germline V gene sequence: CDR1 SNHLY, CDR2 FYNNEI. Trimming removed 1 base from V and 2 bases from J, with 6 bases in between. The CDR3 spans 14 residues. The CDR3 sequence is CASSEEYRNQPQHF. The CDR3 region has the DNA TGTGCCAGCAGTGAAGAATATCGCAATCAGCCCCAGCATTTT.

This clonotype occurred a few times. J is TRBJ1-2 and V is TRBV7-3, with a possible D match to TRBD1 (5 bases). V lost 5 bases, J lost 7 bases, and 17 bases lay in between. Looked up from germline, CDR1 is SGHTA and CDR2 is FQGTGA. The CDR3 consists of 14 residues. In nucleotides, the CDR3 is TGTGCCAGCAGCCCCCAGGCGGGGGGAGTTGGCTACACCTTC. It is translated as CASSPQAGGVGYTF.

The sample holds a few counts of this clonotype. The chain's CDR3 is CASSPTGTSLYEQYF. In DNA form, the CDR3 reads TGTGCCAGCTCACCTACAGGGACTAGTTTGTACGAGCAGTACTTC. V gene TRBV18 combines with J gene TRBJ2-7; 8 bases are a match to TRBD2. V shed 3 bases and J 4 bases; nucleotides not matched to a gene: 8. CDR3 length: 15 amino acids. The germline V gene encodes CDR1 KGHSH and CDR2 LQKENI.